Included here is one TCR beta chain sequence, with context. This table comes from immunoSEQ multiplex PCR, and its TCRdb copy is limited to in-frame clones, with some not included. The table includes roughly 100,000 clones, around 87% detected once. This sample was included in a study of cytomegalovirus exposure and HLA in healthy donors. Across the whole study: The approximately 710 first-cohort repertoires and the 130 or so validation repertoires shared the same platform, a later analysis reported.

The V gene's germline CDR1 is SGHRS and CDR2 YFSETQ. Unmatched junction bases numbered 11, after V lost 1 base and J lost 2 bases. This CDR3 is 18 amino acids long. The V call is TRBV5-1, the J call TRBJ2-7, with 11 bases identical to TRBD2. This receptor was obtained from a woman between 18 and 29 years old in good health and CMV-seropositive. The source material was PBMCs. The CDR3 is CASSLNPGGTSGPYEQYF. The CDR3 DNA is TGCGCCAGCAGCTTGAACCCCGGGGGGACTAGCGGTCCCTACGAGCAGTACTTC.